A single sample is the source of the 20 T cell receptor beta chains below, sequenced in a study of T cells after yellow fever vaccination. Each CDR3 protein gets one entry after TCRdb re-called the 5' RACE reads with MiXCR. The table lists 300,000 or so distinct CDR3 sequences, under 15% of them singletons. Sequenced here: CD4+ T cells sorted from PBMCs, sampled 45 days after the yellow fever booster vaccination. These receptors originate from a man aged 30 to 45 who received the YFV17D yellow fever vaccine.

This clonotype came up a few times. The chain joins TRBV5-5 to TRBJ2-2, with 13 positions matching TRBD2. V lost 1 base, J lost 5 bases, and 5 bases stayed unmatched. Germline lookup yields CDR1 SGHKS and CDR2 YYEKEE (reference sequence). The CDR3 contains 17 residues. CDR3 residues: CASSLLLAGGSTGELFF. The CDR3 DNA is TGTGCCAGCAGCTTGCTACTAGCGGGAGGGTCTACCGGGGAGCTGTTTTTT. The entire variable domain, with the rest obtained from reference TRBV5-5 and TRBJ2-2, is as follows: DAGVTQSPTHLIKTRGQQVTLRCSPISGHKSVSWYQQVLGQGPQFIFQYYEKEERGRGNFPDRFSARQFPNYSSELNVNALLLGDSALYLCASSLLLAGGSTGELFFGEGSRLTVL.

J is TRBJ1-6 and V is TRBV12-3 or TRBV12-4, with unresolved D. The CDR3 has 14 amino acids. Trimming removed 3 bases at V and 10 bases at J, with 13 bases between. The CDR3 nucleotides read TGTGCCAGCAGTTTGCGGCAGCGTGAATCACCCCTCCACTTT. Translated: CASSLRQRESPLHF.

J is TRBJ2-5 and V is TRBV5-6, with D perhaps matching TRBD2 (5 bases). There are 15 residues in the CDR3. Germline CDR1 reads SGHDT; CDR2 reads YYEEEE. Trimming shortened V by 1 base and J by 2 bases, and 12 bases separated the two germline ends. CDR3 sequence reads: CASSLPSGKQETQYF. The CDR3 DNA sequence: TGTGCCAGCAGCTTGCCATCGGGAAAACAAGAGACCCAGTACTTC.

The chain is built from TRBV28 and TRBJ2-7; the match to TRBD1 covers 9 bases. Germline values: CDR1 MDHEN, CDR2 SYDVKM. V lost 6 bases, J lost 7 bases, and 7 bases stayed unmatched. The CDR3 length is 13 residues. The CDR3 bases are TGTGCCAGCAGAGAGGACAGGGGAGGGGAGCAGTACTTC. Its translation is CASREDRGGEQYF.

This clonotype was recorded many times. The chain joins TRBV12-3 or TRBV12-4 to TRBJ2-2; unclear D gene. V was shortened by 1 base and J by 4 bases, with 10 bases between the two germline ends. There are 15 residues in the CDR3. In DNA, the CDR3 is TGTGCCAGCAGTTTAGTGGGTGTCGGCACCGGGGAGCTGTTTTTT. This translates into CASSLVGVGTGELFF.

The V gene is TRBV12-3 or TRBV12-4, the J gene TRBJ1-6; TRBD1 agrees at 11 bases. CDR3 size: 15 residues. V shed 4 bases and J 9 bases; nucleotides not matched to a gene: 5. CDR3 sequence reads: CASSSRTGGASPLHF. In nucleotides, the CDR3 is TGTGCCAGCAGTTCGAGGACAGGGGGCGCTTCACCCCTCCACTTT.

This clonotype was detected ten times or more. This chain uses TRBV20-1 with TRBJ1-5; D perhaps matches TRBD1 (6 bases). CDR3 size: 13 residues. The germline V gene encodes CDR1 DFQATT and CDR2 SNEGSKA (reference sequence). Trimming stripped 3 bases from V and 7 bases from J, with 13 bases between. Here the CDR3 reads CSASAGEEQPQHF. The CDR3 DNA follows: TGCAGTGCTAGTGCAGGGGAAGAACAGCCCCAGCATTTT.

This sequence joins TRBV2 and TRBJ1-2; 8 positions match TRBD1. Germline loops: CDR1 SNHLY, CDR2 FYNNEI. The CDR3 spans 13 residues. V shed 7 bases, J shed 2 bases, and the junction held 3 bases outside the gene matches. CDR3 sequence: CASKGQGNYGYTF. Here the CDR3 DNA reads TGTGCCAGCAAAGGACAGGGCAACTATGGCTACACCTTC. Drawing the rest from reference TRBV2 and TRBJ1-2, the complete variable domain is EPEVTQTPSHQVTQMGQEVILRCVPISNHLYFYWYRQILGQKVEFLVSFYNNEISEKSEIFDDQFSVERPDGSNFTLKIRSTKLEDSAMYFCASKGQGNYGYTFGSGTRLTVV.

This chain links TRBV7-8 with TRBJ1-4; 9 nucleotides align to TRBD1. Looked up from germline, CDR1 is SGHVS and CDR2 is FQNEAQ. The V and J ends lost 1 base and 7 bases, in that order; junction bases with no gene match: 10. This CDR3 comprises 17 residues. CDR3 coding DNA: TGTGCCAGCAGCTTAGTTCGTTTCGGACAGGGGCCTGAAAAACTGTTTTTT. Encoded protein: CASSLVRFGQGPEKLFF.

This clonotype appeared a few times. V is TRBV5-4 and J is TRBJ1-4; D perhaps matches TRBD1 (6 bases). Germline loops: CDR1 SGHNT, CDR2 YYREEE (reference sequence). The CDR3 is 14 residues long. Trimming removed 2 bases at V and 5 bases at J, with 10 bases between. Written as DNA, the CDR3 is TGTGCCAGCAGCTTCGACAGGAAGAATGAAAAACTGTTTTTT. Translating gives CASSFDRKNEKLFF. The full variable domain, its missing parts supplied by reference TRBV5-4 and TRBJ1-4, is ETGVTQSPTHLIKTRGQQVTLRCSSQSGHNTVSWYQQALGQGPQFIFQYYREEENGRGNFPPRFSGLQFPNYSSELNVNALELDDSALYLCASSFDRKNEKLFFGSGTQLSVL.

The chain recombines TRBV19 with TRBJ1-1; a possible D gene is TRBD1 (5 bases). Germline lookup yields CDR1 LNHDA and CDR2 SQIVND (reference sequence). V was shortened by 3 bases and J by 4 bases, with 9 bases between the two germline ends. The CDR3 has 13 residues. The CDR3 loop reads CASSMEGITEAFF. DNA of the CDR3: TGTGCCAGTAGTATGGAGGGGATCACTGAAGCTTTCTTT.

The chain uses TRBV20-1 and TRBJ2-2; the D gene is possibly TRBD1 (5 bases). The length of the CDR3 is 15 residues. Germline loops: CDR1 DFQATT, CDR2 SNEGSKA (reference sequence). Trimming took off 3 bases at V and 1 base at J, with 12 bases between the two ends. This CDR3 reads CSASNGAVNTGELFF. DNA for the CDR3: TGCAGTGCTAGCAATGGGGCAGTGAACACCGGGGAGCTGTTTTTT.

The chain carries TRBV12-3 or TRBV12-4 and TRBJ2-3; D perhaps matches TRBD2 (5 bases). Trimming pared 6 bases from V and 4 bases from J, leaving 14 bases between. There are 14 residues in the CDR3. DNA of the CDR3: TGTGCCAGCAGGGTGGTCGGGGTTTCAGATACGCAGTATTTT. Amino acids: CASRVVGVSDTQYF.

This clonotype came up a few times. The chain couples TRBV5-8 to TRBJ2-2; D gene uncertain. Trimming took 0 bases from V and 6 from J, leaving 12 bases between them. Germline V gene data show CDR1 as SGHTS and CDR2 as YDEGEE. The length of the CDR3 is 15 residues. CDR3 protein: CASSLVGNNPGELFF. The CDR3 DNA reads as TGTGCCAGCAGCTTGGTGGGGAATAACCCCGGGGAGCTGTTTTTT.

The chain is built from TRBV29-1 and TRBJ1-2, with D perhaps matching TRBD1 (6 bases). The CDR3 is made up of 13 amino acids. V gave up 5 bases and J gave up 2 bases, with 12 bases separating them. CDR1 is SQVTM, CDR2 ANQGSEA, per germline. The CDR3 DNA sequence: TGCAGCGTTCGGGATCAGGGGAACTATGGCTACACCTTC. Protein: CSVRDQGNYGYTF.

The sample holds a few counts of this clonotype. The V gene is TRBV18, the J gene TRBJ2-5; the match to TRBD1 covers 8 bases. Germline trimming cut 5 bases from V and 3 bases from J; bases unmatched to any gene: 11. The CDR3 extends over 16 amino acids. Looked up from germline, CDR1 is KGHSH and CDR2 is LQKENI. The CDR3 DNA is TGTGCCAGCTCAGGCCGGACAGGGCTTAAAAAAGAGACCCAGTACTTC. Protein sequence: CASSGRTGLKKETQYF.

The gene calls are TRBV5-4 and TRBJ2-1; TRBD2 matches 7 bases. The CDR3 length is 15 residues. After removal of 0 bases from V and 8 bases from J, the junction contained 8 bases not matched to a gene. The germline V gene has CDR1 SGHNT and CDR2 YYREEE (reference sequence). The DNA of the CDR3 is TGTGCCAGCAGCTTGGATGCGGGAGTTTATGATGAGCAGTTCTTC. It specifies CASSLDAGVYDEQFF.

This clonotype has only a few counts. The V gene is TRBV20-1, the J gene TRBJ2-4; 7 bases are a match to TRBD2. There are 14 residues in the CDR3. Looked up from germline, CDR1 is DFQATT and CDR2 is SNEGSKA (reference sequence). V was clipped by 7 bases and J by 3 bases; unmatched bases: 9. CDR3 amino acids: CSVRGGGVKNIQYF. CDR3 nucleotide sequence: TGCAGTGTCCGTGGGGGAGGGGTCAAAAACATTCAGTACTTC.

This clonotype appeared a few times. V and J are TRBV20-1 and TRBJ2-7, with TRBD2 identical over 10 bases. The length of the CDR3 is 14 residues. The germline V gene encodes CDR1 DFQATT and CDR2 SNEGSKA (reference sequence). V shed 2 bases and J 4 bases; nucleotides not matched to a gene: 5. The CDR3 spells CSARLAGEGYEQYF. CDR3 nucleotide sequence: TGCAGTGCTAGACTAGCGGGAGAGGGATACGAGCAGTACTTC.

This clonotype came up a few times. The chain couples TRBV12-5 to TRBJ2-3; D is uncertain. This CDR3 is 14 amino acids long. With 5 bases removed from V and 2 bases from J, the gap between germline ends came to 11 bases. Germline CDR1 is LGHNT and CDR2 is FRNRAP. In nucleotides, the CDR3 is TGTGCTAGTGGTCCCCTTACCTTCACAGATACGCAGTATTTT. Its translation is CASGPLTFTDTQYF. Filled out from reference TRBV12-5 and TRBJ2-3, the complete variable domain reads DARVTQTPRHKVTEMGQEVTMRCQPILGHNTVFWYRQTMMQGLELLAYFRNRAPLDDSGMPKDRFSAEMPDATLATLKIQPSEPRDSAVYFCASGPLTFTDTQYFGPGTRLTVL.